This T cell receptor beta chain was retrieved from a study of spatial heterogeneity in lung cancer. Each CDR3 protein gets one entry after TCRdb re-called the 5' RACE reads with MiXCR. The sample lists about 120,000 distinct CDR3 sequences, 12% occurring once. Regarding this clonotype: No antigen is known for it.

The time point is: blood at routine non-recurrence follow-up after resection. Sequencing covered unsorted whole RNA taken from tumor, nontumor lung or frozen PBMC. This CDR3 spans 14 amino acids. Germline V CDR1 and CDR2: KGHDR, SFDVKD. V trimming: 8 bases; J trimming: 2 bases; junction bases outside the gene matches: 4. Broader study findings: Whereas they appeared in blood less at follow-up, ubiquitous expanded tumor TCRs appeared there more at resection.

The material sequenced was PBMCs, taken at follow-up. The chain couples TRBV24-1 to TRBJ2-2; TRBD2 aligns across 7 bases. The receptor's source is a male donor with early-stage non-small cell lung cancer. Written as DNA, the CDR3 is TGTGCCACCAAGGCTAGCGGCAACACCGGGGAGCTGTTTTTT. Its translation is CATKASGNTGELFF.